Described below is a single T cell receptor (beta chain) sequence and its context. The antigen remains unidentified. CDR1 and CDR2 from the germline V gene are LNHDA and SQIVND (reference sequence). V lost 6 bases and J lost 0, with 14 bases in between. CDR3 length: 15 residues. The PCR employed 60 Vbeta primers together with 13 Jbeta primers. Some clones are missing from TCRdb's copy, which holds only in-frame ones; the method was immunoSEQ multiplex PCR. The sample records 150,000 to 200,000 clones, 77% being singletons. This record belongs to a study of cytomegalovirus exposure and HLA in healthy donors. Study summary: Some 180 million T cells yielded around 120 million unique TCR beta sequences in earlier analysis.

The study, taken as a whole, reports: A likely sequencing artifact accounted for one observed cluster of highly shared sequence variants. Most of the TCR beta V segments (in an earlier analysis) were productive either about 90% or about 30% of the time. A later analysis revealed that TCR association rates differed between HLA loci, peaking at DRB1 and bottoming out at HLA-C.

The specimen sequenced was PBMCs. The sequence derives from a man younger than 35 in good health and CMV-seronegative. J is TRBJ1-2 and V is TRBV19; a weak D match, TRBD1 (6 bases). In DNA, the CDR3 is TGTGCCAGTAGGGACACAGGGTCTTCTAACTATGGCTACACCTTC. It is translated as CASRDTGSSNYGYTF.